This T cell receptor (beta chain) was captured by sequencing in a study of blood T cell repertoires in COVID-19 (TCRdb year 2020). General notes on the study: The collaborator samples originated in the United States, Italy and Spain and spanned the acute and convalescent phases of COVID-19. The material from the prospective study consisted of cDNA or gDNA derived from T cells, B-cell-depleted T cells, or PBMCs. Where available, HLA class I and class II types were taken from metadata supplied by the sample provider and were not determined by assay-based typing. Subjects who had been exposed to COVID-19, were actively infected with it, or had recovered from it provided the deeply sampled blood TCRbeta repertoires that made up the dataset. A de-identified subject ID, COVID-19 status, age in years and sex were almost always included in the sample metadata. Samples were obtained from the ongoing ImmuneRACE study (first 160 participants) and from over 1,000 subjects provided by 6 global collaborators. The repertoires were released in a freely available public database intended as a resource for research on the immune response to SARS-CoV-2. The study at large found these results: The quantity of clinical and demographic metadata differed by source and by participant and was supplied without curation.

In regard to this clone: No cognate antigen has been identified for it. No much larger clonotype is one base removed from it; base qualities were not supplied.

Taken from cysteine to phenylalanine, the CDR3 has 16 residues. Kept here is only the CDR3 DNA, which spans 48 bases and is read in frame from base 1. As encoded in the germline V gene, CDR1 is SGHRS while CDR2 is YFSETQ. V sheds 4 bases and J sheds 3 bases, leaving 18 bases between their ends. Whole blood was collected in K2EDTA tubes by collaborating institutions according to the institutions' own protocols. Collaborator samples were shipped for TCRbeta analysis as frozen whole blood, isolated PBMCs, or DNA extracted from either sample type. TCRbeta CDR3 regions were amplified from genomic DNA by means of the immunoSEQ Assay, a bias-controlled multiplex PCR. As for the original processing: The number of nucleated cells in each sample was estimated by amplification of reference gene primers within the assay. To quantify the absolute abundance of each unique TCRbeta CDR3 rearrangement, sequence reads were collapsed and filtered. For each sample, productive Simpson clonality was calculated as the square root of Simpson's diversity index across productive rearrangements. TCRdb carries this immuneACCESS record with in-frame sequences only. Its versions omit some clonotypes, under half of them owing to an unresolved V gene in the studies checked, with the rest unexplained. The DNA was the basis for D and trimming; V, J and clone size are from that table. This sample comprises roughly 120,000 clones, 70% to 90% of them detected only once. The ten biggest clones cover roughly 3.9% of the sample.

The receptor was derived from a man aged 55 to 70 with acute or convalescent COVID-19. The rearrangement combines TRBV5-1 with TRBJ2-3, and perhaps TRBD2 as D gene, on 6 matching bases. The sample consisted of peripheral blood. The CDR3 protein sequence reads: CASSGAPGRGTDTQYF. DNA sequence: TGCGCCAGCAGCGGAGCCCCGGGGCGGGGAACAGATACGCAGTATTTT. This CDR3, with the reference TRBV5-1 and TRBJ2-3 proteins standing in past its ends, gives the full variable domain KAGVTQTPRYLIKTRGQQVTLSCSPISGHRSVSWYQQTPGQGLQFLFEYFSETQRNKGNFPGRFSGRQFSNSRSEMNVSTLELGDSALYLCASSGAPGRGTDTQYFGPGTRLTVL.